A selection of T cell receptor beta chains follows, all from one sample in a study of metastatic and nonmetastatic thyroid tumors. TCRdb reassembled clones from the PCR reads with MiXCR. The sample carries about 30,000 clones, 23% recorded once. Sequencing was done on a sample of blood. The receptors derive from a female donor with papillary thyroid cancer or a benign thyroid nodule (not recorded which). Some clones in this sample may be carry-over from other donors' samples. Each CDR3 is given with its conserved first and last residue. The D gene is left open where the match is weak. Rows give clone size only sometimes, using once, few, many, or a class for an expanded clone.

d_call,v_call,cdr3_length,j_call,clone_size,cdr3_nt,cdr3_aa
TRBD2,TRBV12-3/TRBV12-4,21,TRBJ2-1,many,TGTGCCAGCAGTTTAGATATGCCGGGACTAGCGGGATGGGGCCCCTACAATGAGCAGTTCTTC,CASSLDMPGLAGWGPYNEQFF
NA,TRBV20-1,14,TRBJ2-7,once,TGCAGTGCTACCGGGGCCGGACACCTCTACGAGCAGTACTTC,CSATGAGHLYEQYF
NA,TRBV28,14,TRBJ1-5,many,TGTGCCAGCAGTTTATCACGAGGGATGGAGGCACAGCATTTT,CASSLSRGMEAQHF
TRBD2,TRBV20-1,15,TRBJ2-1,NA,TGCAGTGCTAGGGGGGTACTAGCGGGAGTGAGTGAGCAGTTCTTC,CSARGVLAGVSEQFF
NA,TRBV28,15,TRBJ1-4,many,TGTGCCAGCAGTTTAGGCCAGGCAACTAATGAAAAACTGTTTTTT,CASSLGQATNEKLFF
NA,TRBV6-5,17,TRBJ2-1,NA,TGTGCCAGCAGTTACTCGGGGGCAGCGAGCTCCTACAATGAGCAGTTCTTC,CASSYSGAASSYNEQFF
NA,TRBV20-1,13,TRBJ1-1,many,TGCAGTGCTGTAGCCCCTTGGAACACTGAAGCTTTCTTT,CSAVAPWNTEAFF
NA,TRBV27,17,TRBJ2-2,NA,TGTGCCAGCATTTTTAGGGGGGGCGTCTTGTTGTCCGGGGAGCTGGTTTTT,CASIFRGGVLLSGELVF
NA,TRBV5-8,10,TRBJ2-1,many,TGTGCCAGCAGCTTGTATGAGCAGTTCTTC,CASSLYEQFF
TRBD1,TRBV20-1,14,TRBJ1-5,many,TGCAGTGCTACGACAGGGGGCTTCAATCAGCCCCAGCATTTT,CSATTGGFNQPQHF
NA,TRBV11-3,14,TRBJ1-1,many,TGTGCCAGCAGCTTAGAAGGGGGGCGGACTGAAGCTTTCTTT,CASSLEGGRTEAFF
TRBD2,TRBV9,17,TRBJ2-2,many,TGTGCCAGCAGCGTAGCAGGAGGACTAGCGGGTTCCGGGGAGCTGTTTTTT,CASSVAGGLAGSGELFF
NA,TRBV6-2/TRBV6-3,14,TRBJ1-1,many,TGTGCCAGCAGCGGGGGGGGGGTGAACACTGAAGCTTTCTTT,CASSGGGVNTEAFF
NA,TRBV11-2,16,TRBJ2-2,NA,TGTGCCAGCAGCTTAGATCTGGCAGGGATAACCGGGGAGCTGTTTTTT,CASSLDLAGITGELFF
NA,TRBV5-1,16,TRBJ2-3,NA,TGCGCCAGCAGCTTACGTTACCCGGACAGCACAGATACGCAGTATTTT,CASSLRYPDSTDTQYF
NA,TRBV5-1,14,TRBJ2-5,NA,TGCGCCAGCAGCTTGTATCAGGCACAAGAGACCCAGTACTTC,CASSLYQAQETQYF
NA,TRBV11-2,15,TRBJ2-2,many,TGTGCCAGCAGCTTACGGGGGAGGCCCACCGGGGAGCTGTTTTTT,CASSLRGRPTGELFF
TRBD1,TRBV5-4,19,TRBJ2-4,many,TGTGCCAGCAGCTTTCTAGGACAGGGGCACCTTGGAGCCAAAAACATTCAGTACTTC,CASSFLGQGHLGAKNIQYF
TRBD2,TRBV10-1,15,TRBJ2-1,many,TGCGCCAGCAGTATAGCGGGAGTCCCCCACAATGAGCAGTTCTTC,CASSIAGVPHNEQFF
TRBD1,TRBV9,14,TRBJ1-6,NA,TGTTCCAGCAGCTGGACAGGGAGGGATTCACCCCTCCACTTT,CSSSWTGRDSPLHF